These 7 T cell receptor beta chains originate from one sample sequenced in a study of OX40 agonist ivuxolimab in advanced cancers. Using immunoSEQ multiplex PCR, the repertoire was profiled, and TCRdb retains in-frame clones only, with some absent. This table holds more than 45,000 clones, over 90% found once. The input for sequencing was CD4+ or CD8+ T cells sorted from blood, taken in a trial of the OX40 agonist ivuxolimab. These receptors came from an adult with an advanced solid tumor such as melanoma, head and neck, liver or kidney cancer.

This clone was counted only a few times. CDR3 bases: TGTGCCAGCAGCAAGGGGTCACCGTCTAGCACAGATACGCAGTATTTT. Translation: CASSKGSPSSTDTQYF. The chain joins TRBV21-1 to TRBJ2-3. TRBV21-1 is a recognized pseudogene. This CDR3 region has 16 residues.

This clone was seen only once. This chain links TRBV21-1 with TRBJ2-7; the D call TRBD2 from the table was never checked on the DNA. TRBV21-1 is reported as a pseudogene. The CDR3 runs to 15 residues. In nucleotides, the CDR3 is TGTGCCAGCAGCAAAAGGGAGCGGGGCCACTACGAGCAGTACGTC. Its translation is CASSKRERGHYEQYV.

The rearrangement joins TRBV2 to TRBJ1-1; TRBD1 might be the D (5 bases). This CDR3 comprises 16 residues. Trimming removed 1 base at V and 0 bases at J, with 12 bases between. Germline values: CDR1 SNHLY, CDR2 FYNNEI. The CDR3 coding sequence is TGTGCCAGCAGTGAAGGTCCAAAGGGGCTGAACACTGAAGCTTTCTTT. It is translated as CASSEGPKGLNTEAFF.

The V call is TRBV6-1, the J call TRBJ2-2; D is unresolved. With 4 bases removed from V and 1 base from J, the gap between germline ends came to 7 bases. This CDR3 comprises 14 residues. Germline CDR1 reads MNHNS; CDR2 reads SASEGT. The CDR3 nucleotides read TGTGCCAGCAGTGTAGGACGGAACACCGGGGAGCTGTTTTTT. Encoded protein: CASSVGRNTGELFF.

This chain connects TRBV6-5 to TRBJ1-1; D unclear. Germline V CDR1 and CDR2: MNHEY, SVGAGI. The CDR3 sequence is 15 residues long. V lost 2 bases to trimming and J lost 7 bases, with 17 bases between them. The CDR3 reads CASSYRPPGRNEAFF. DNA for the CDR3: TGTGCCAGCAGTTACCGCCCGCCAGGCCGTAATGAAGCTTTCTTT.

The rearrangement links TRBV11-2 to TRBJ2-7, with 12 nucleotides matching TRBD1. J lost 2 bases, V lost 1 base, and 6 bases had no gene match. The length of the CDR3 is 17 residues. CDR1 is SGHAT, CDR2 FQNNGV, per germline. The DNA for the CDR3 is TGTGCCAGCAGCTTAGCGGGACAGGGGGCCGCTACCTACGAGCAGTACGTC. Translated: CASSLAGQGAATYEQYV.

The CDR3 nucleotides are TGCGCCAGCAGCCCCCGGGGGGAAGAAGAGACCCAGTACTTC. Encoded protein: CASSPRGEEETQYF. The chain recombines TRBV4-1 with TRBJ2-5, with TRBD2 identical over 7 bases. The germline V gene encodes CDR1 MGHRA and CDR2 YSYEKL. The CDR3 runs to 14 residues. With V trimmed by 4 bases and J by 3 bases, 5 bases remained unmatched.